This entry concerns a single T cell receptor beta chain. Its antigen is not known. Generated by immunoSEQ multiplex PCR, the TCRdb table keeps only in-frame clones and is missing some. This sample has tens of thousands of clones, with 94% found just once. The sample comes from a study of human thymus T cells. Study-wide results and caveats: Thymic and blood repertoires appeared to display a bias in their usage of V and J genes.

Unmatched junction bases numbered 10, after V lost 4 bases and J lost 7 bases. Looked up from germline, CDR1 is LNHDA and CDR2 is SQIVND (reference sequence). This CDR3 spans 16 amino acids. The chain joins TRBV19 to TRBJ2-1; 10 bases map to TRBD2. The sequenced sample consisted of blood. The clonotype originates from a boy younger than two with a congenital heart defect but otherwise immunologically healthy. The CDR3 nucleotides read TGTGCCAGTAGTACTCACAGCGGGGGGGCCTTGAATGAGCAGTTCTTC. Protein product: CASSTHSGGALNEQFF.